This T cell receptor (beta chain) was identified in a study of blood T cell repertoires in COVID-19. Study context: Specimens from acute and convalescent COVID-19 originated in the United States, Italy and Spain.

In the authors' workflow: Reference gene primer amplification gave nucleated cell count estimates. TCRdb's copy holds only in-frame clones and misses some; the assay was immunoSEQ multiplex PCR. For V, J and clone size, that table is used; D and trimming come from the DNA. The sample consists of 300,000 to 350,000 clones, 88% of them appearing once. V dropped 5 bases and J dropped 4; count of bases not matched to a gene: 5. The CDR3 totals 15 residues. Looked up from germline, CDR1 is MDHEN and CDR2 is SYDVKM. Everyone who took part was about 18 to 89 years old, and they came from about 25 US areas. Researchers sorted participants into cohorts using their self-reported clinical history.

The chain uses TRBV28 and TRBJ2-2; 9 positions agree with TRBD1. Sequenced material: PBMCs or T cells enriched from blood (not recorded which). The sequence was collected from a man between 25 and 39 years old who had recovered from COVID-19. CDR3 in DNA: TGTGCCAGCAGTGGGACAGGGTTGGGCACCGGGGAGCTGTTTTTT. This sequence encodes CASSGTGLGTGELFF. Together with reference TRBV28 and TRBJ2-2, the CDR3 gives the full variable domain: DVKVTQSSRYLVKRTGEKVFLECVQDMDHENMFWYRQDPGLGLRLIYFSYDVKMKEKGDIPEGYSVSREKKERFSLILESASTNQTSMYLCASSGTGLGTGELFFGEGSRLTVL.